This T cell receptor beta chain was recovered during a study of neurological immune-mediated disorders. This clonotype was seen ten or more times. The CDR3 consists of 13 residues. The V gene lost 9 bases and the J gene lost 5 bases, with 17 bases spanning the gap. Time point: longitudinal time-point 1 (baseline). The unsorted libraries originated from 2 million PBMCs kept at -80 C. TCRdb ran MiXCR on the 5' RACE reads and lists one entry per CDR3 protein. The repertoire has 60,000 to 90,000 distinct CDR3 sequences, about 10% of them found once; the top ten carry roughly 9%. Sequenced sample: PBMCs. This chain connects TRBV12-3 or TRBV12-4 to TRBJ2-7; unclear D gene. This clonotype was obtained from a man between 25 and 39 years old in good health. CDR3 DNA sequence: TGTGCCAGTCTAGACGGCTTTGGGGACGAGCAGTACTTC. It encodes CASLDGFGDEQYF.